The T cell receptor beta chain under discussion was sequenced for a study of vaccination effects on CD4 cells after COVID-19. With respect to this clone: Its antigen is not known.

Method: immunoSEQ multiplex PCR; TCRdb's copy keeps in-frame clones and lacks some. Of around 36,000 clones listed, around 67% are singletons. Ahead of sequencing, the ViraFEST assay grew antigen-specific CD4+ T cells using viral peptide pools. It was after nine to ten days of culture that CD4+ T cells were isolated. Nobody among the vaccine recipients had prior SARS-CoV-2 infection (nucleocapsid antibodies were negative). Study results and caveats: Relatively few convalescent patients took part in the study, which had no early post-infection timepoints.

The receptor was isolated from a human donor who received a COVID-19 vaccine. The starting material was CD4+ T cells from PBMCs cultured with SARS-CoV-2 spike peptides, obtained before COVID-19 vaccination.

Here the CDR3 reads CASSFAGTSIRGYTF. CDR3 nucleotide sequence: TGTGCCAGCAGCTTTGCCGGGACATCAATCAGAGGCTACACCTTC. The chain couples TRBV7-9 to TRBJ1-2, with D perhaps TRBD1 (6 bases). V gave up 3 bases and J gave up 8 bases, with 19 bases separating them. Germline lookup yields CDR1 SEHNR and CDR2 FQNEAQ (reference sequence). This CDR3 is built from 15 residues.